This passage covers 19 T cell receptor beta chains from one sample sequenced in a study of cytomegalovirus exposure and HLA in healthy donors. Here immunoSEQ multiplex PCR was the method, and the copy in TCRdb shows in-frame clones only, minus some. The sample comprises 250,000 to 350,000 clones, around 90% of which are singletons, and approximately 0.96% rests with the top ten. The sequenced sample consisted of PBMCs. These receptors all stem from a man in his thirties or forties in good health and CMV-seronegative.

J is TRBJ2-6 and V is TRBV23-1, with D perhaps TRBD1 (5 bases). TRBV23-1 is flagged as an ORF with uncertain function. The CDR3 covers 17 residues. The V gene lost 4 bases and the J gene lost 2 bases, with 15 bases spanning the gap. The CDR3 region has the DNA TGCGCCAGCAGTCGGCGACAGAAGTCGGCTGGGGCCAACGTCCTGACTTTC. It yields the protein CASSRRQKSAGANVLTF.

This chain connects TRBV18 to TRBJ2-7, with 12 bases fitting TRBD1. The ends lost 3 bases at V and 4 bases at J; junction bases unmatched: 13. Germline V gene data show CDR1 as KGHSH and CDR2 as LQKENI. This CDR3 has 18 amino acids. The DNA of the CDR3 is TGTGCCAGCTCACCTCGAATCGCGGGACAGGGGGCAATGTACGAGCAGTACTTC. This encodes CASSPRIAGQGAMYEQYF.

The chain carries TRBV28 and TRBJ2-7; 9 bases fit TRBD1. This CDR3 comprises 14 residues. The germline V gene encodes CDR1 MDHEN and CDR2 SYDVKM. J was trimmed by 0 bases and V by 6 bases; bases with no gene match: 3. Written as DNA, the CDR3 is TGTGCCAGCAGCCCGGGACAGGGCTCCTACGAGCAGTACTTC. Protein product: CASSPGQGSYEQYF.

The chain couples TRBV4-1 to TRBJ2-7; 9 nucleotides align to TRBD1. The germline CDR1 and CDR2 sequences are MGHRA and YSYEKL. The CDR3 consists of 16 residues. V was pared by 1 base and J by 6 bases, with 10 bases of the junction left unmatched. CDR3 protein: CASSQVVDRGKGEQYF. CDR3 coding DNA: TGCGCCAGCAGCCAAGTAGTAGACAGGGGGAAAGGCGAGCAGTACTTC.

The chain combines TRBV6-5 with TRBJ1-1; possible D gene TRBD1, 5 bases. Trimming pared 5 bases from V and 12 bases from J, leaving 16 bases between. Germline-derived CDR1 and CDR2 are MNHEY and SVGAGI. The CDR3 length is 12 residues. The CDR3 nucleotides are TGTGCCAGCAGTCCCTGGGGGGACCAGCCTTTCTTT. Its translation is CASSPWGDQPFF.

The chain joins TRBV19 to TRBJ1-5; 7 positions agree with TRBD1. The CDR3 length is 15 residues. Trimming removed 3 bases from V and 2 bases from J; junction bases left unmatched: 4. Germline V lookup: CDR1 LNHDA, CDR2 SQIVND (reference sequence). CDR3 sequence reads: CASSIEGARNQPQHF. In nucleotides, the CDR3 is TGTGCCAGTAGTATCGAGGGGGCGCGCAATCAGCCCCAGCATTTT. Using reference TRBV19 and TRBJ1-5 for the parts outside the CDR3, the full variable domain is DGGITQSPKYLFRKEGQNVTLSCEQNLNHDAMYWYRQDPGQGLRLIYYSQIVNDFQKGDIAEGYSVSREKKESFPLTVTSAQKNPTAFYLCASSIEGARNQPQHFGDGTRLSIL.

The chain is built from TRBV6-4 and TRBJ1-2; 7 positions match TRBD1. V lost 6 bases and J lost 4; bases outside the gene matches: 5. The CDR3 contains 13 residues. Germline CDR1 reads MRHNA; CDR2 reads SNTAGT. Here the CDR3 reads CASRSGQSYGYTF. In DNA form, the CDR3 reads TGTGCCAGCAGATCGGGACAGAGCTATGGCTACACCTTC.

V is TRBV7-2 and J is TRBJ1-2; 9 positions match TRBD1. This CDR3 has 15 residues. Germline V gives CDR1 SGHTA, CDR2 FQGNSA. Trimming cost V 5 bases and J 8 bases; bases outside gene matches: 12. The CDR3 spells CASSPPGTGPGGYTF. For the CDR3, the DNA is TGTGCCAGCAGCCCCCCCGGGACAGGGCCGGGGGGCTACACCTTC. Combining the CDR3 with reference TRBV7-2 and TRBJ1-2 gives the whole variable domain GAGVSQSPSNKVTEKGKDVELRCDPISGHTALYWYRQSLGQGLEFLIYFQGNSAPDKSGLPSDRFSAERTGGSVSTLTIQRTQQEDSAVYLCASSPPGTGPGGYTFGSGTRLTVV.

The chain has TRBV18 and TRBJ2-5; D perhaps matches TRBD2 (5 bases). Germline lookup yields CDR1 KGHSH and CDR2 LQKENI. Trimming shortened V by 3 bases and J by 5 bases, and 16 bases separated the two germline ends. The CDR3 totals 15 residues. The CDR3 region has the DNA TGTGCCAGCTCACCCCCGGGAACCTACTTTGAGACCCAGTACTTC. Amino acid sequence: CASSPPGTYFETQYF.

The chain joins TRBV18 to TRBJ1-6; 7 nucleotides line up with TRBD1. This CDR3 contains 17 residues. Germline V CDR1 and CDR2: KGHSH, LQKENI. The J segment lost 13 bases and the V segment lost 0 bases, leaving 15 bases of the junction unmatched. CDR3 protein: CASSPPSIEGAGTPLHF. The DNA for the CDR3 is TGTGCCAGCTCACCACCGTCCATAGAGGGGGCGGGCACCCCCCTCCACTTT.

The chain recombines TRBV7-9 with TRBJ1-1; D may be TRBD1 (6 bases). V was shortened by 4 bases and J by 0 bases, with 6 bases between the two germline ends. Germline lookup yields CDR1 SEHNR and CDR2 FQNEAQ (reference sequence). The CDR3 runs to 13 residues. The CDR3 DNA reads TGTGCCAGCAGCTCAGGGGTGAACACTGAAGCTTTCTTT. This translates into CASSSGVNTEAFF.

V gene TRBV7-2 combines with J gene TRBJ2-3, with 7 bases matching TRBD2. The CDR3 extends over 16 amino acids. V lost 0 bases, J lost 0 bases, and 3 bases stayed unmatched. Germline CDR1 reads SGHTA; CDR2 reads FQGNSA. CDR3 DNA: TGTGCCAGCAGCTTAGCCCCAGCGGGGAGCACAGATACGCAGTATTTT. It encodes CASSLAPAGSTDTQYF.

V and J are TRBV6-1 and TRBJ1-1, with 7 bases that match TRBD1. The CDR3 is 15 amino acids. V shed 6 bases, J shed 0 bases, and the junction held 7 bases outside the gene matches. Germline CDR1 is MNHNS and CDR2 is SASEGT. The CDR3: CASRKGTVMNTEAFF. The CDR3 coding sequence is TGTGCCAGCAGAAAGGGGACAGTTATGAACACTGAAGCTTTCTTT.

The rearrangement links TRBV7-2 to TRBJ1-5, with a weak D call TRBD1 (6 bases). Trimming shortened V by 5 bases and J by 4 bases, and 15 bases separated the two germline ends. Germline V lookup: CDR1 SGHTA, CDR2 FQGNSA. CDR3 length: 15 residues. The CDR3 region is CASSQTVGANQPQHF. The CDR3 nucleotides read TGTGCCAGCAGCCAGACAGTGGGGGCGAATCAGCCCCAGCATTTT. Full variable domain (rest looked up from reference TRBV7-2 and TRBJ1-5): GAGVSQSPSNKVTEKGKDVELRCDPISGHTALYWYRQSLGQGLEFLIYFQGNSAPDKSGLPSDRFSAERTGGSVSTLTIQRTQQEDSAVYLCASSQTVGANQPQHFGDGTRLSIL.

This chain joins TRBV9 and TRBJ2-5, with 9 bases aligning to TRBD1. There are 15 residues in the CDR3. J was trimmed by 5 bases and V by 3 bases; bases with no gene match: 8. Germline V gene sequence: CDR1 SGDLS, CDR2 YYNGEE. The CDR3 spells CASSAGTGYMETQYF. CDR3 coding DNA: TGTGCCAGCAGCGCCGGGACAGGGTATATGGAGACCCAGTACTTC.

The chain employs TRBV6-6 and TRBJ2-4; 7 bases are shared with TRBD1. CDR1 and CDR2 (germline): MNHNY, SVGAGI (reference sequence). V shed 11 bases and J 13 bases; nucleotides not matched to a gene: 11. The CDR3 is 11 residues long. In DNA, the CDR3 is TGTGCCGTCGGACAGGAATTGATGCAGTACTTC. It codes for CAVGQELMQYF.

The chain joins TRBV6-1 to TRBJ2-3; D ambiguous. Germline lookup yields CDR1 MNHNS and CDR2 SASEGT. The CDR3 totals 14 residues. Trimming pared 6 bases from V and 2 bases from J, leaving 12 bases between. This chain's CDR3 is CASRPGSPTDTQYF. DNA for the CDR3: TGTGCCAGCAGGCCCGGGTCTCCCACAGATACGCAGTATTTT.

The V and J genes are TRBV25-1 and TRBJ1-4, with a possible D match to TRBD1 (5 bases). CDR3 length equals 14 residues. Germline CDR1 reads MGHDK; CDR2 reads SYGVNS. Trimming pared 7 bases from V and 8 bases from J, leaving 17 bases between. CDR3: CASKGAREVEKLFF. As DNA, the CDR3 is TGTGCCAGCAAAGGGGCCAGGGAAGTAGAAAAACTGTTTTTT.

J is TRBJ2-4 and V is TRBV25-1, with TRBD2 identical over 7 bases. This CDR3 has 15 amino acids. J was trimmed by 1 base and V by 4 bases; bases with no gene match: 4. Germline V lookup: CDR1 MGHDK, CDR2 SYGVNS. CDR3 loop: CASSGAGWAKNIQYF. The DNA for the CDR3 is TGTGCCAGCAGTGGAGCGGGGTGGGCCAAAAACATTCAGTACTTC.